Included here is one T cell receptor (beta chain) sequence, with context. The V gene end was trimmed by 2 bases and the J gene end by 1 base; junction bases not matched to a gene: 9. Germline-derived CDR1 and CDR2 are SGHDT and YYEEEE. This CDR3 is 18 amino acids long. The data are from a study of control samples from healthy donors and cancer patients. Assay used: immunoSEQ multiplex PCR; TCRdb lists only in-frame clones, some missing. The profile shows about 100,000 clones, 70% to 90% of them singletons. The rearrangement links TRBV5-6 to TRBJ2-3; 11 bases match TRBD2. This TCR derives from a man aged 30-40 years in good health. Sequencing input: blood. The CDR3 DNA is TGTGCCAGCAGCTTTTTGACTAGCGGGGCCTATGGCACAGATACGCAGTATTTT. Its protein is CASSFLTSGAYGTDTQYF.